This T cell receptor (beta chain) was profiled in a study of regulatory T cells in long-lasting Graves disease. Study-wide points: Accuracy was possibly reduced by small sample size. Newly diagnosed patients shared about a thousand public clonotypes; persistent patients shared approximately 2,700.

Sample time point: persistent/refractory GD, antithyroid drugs over 5 years with positive TRAb. Extracted PBMC RNA gave rise to the TCR library. Losses at the gene ends were 6 bases for V and 7 bases for J; bases not matched to a gene: 9. The CDR3 has 13 amino acids. Germline V gene data show CDR1 as DFQATT and CDR2 as SNEGSKA (reference sequence). Of note for this clonotype: Its specificity is unknown.

For TCR beta, libraries came from iRepertoire HTBI primers and Arm-PCR of CDR3 regions. Authors' data handling: Identification of gene segments yielded more than 60 TRBV and 13 to 15 TRBJ across samples. Via MiXCR, TCRdb re-called the multiplex PCR reads, giving one row per CDR3 protein. The V and J calls were determined by TCRdb, not by the authors. Among 650,000 to 850,000 distinct CDR3 sequences listed, 30% were seen once. The clonotype comes from a female donor with Graves disease. Sequenced here: peripheral blood mononuclear cells (PBMCs), sampled when the disease was refractory, from a patient treated with antithyroid drugs. The V and J genes are TRBV20-1 and TRBJ1-1, with 9 bases matching TRBD1. The CDR3 DNA sequence: TGCAGTGCGCCGGGACAGGGAAAAGGTGAAGCTTTCTTT. Translation: CSAPGQGKGEAFF.